This T cell receptor beta chain was captured in a study of human T cells and chemical hapten exposure. The ends lost 6 bases at V and 6 bases at J; junction bases unmatched: 7. CDR1 and CDR2 (germline): MNHEY, SMNVEV (reference sequence). This CDR3 spans 13 amino acids. The time point: patch test 1, 2 weeks after DPC sensitization. As for treatment: therapeutic diphenylcyclopropenone sensitization with weekly scalp DPC. Many counts were recorded for this clonotype. TCRdb fed the RACE reads into MiXCR, producing one record per CDR3 protein. The data contain around 380,000 distinct CDR3 sequences, 4.8% of them singletons.

Sequencing used whole blood, obtained in connection with sensitization to the hapten diphenylcyclopropenone (DPC). The V and J genes are TRBV27 and TRBJ2-7; 8 nucleotides match TRBD2. The origin of this receptor is a woman aged 45-65 years with alopecia areata. Some clones in this sample may be carry-over from other donors' samples. The CDR3 region has the DNA TGTGCCAGCAGCCTAAGCGGGAGTGGCGAGCAGTACTTC. Amino acid sequence: CASSLSGSGEQYF.